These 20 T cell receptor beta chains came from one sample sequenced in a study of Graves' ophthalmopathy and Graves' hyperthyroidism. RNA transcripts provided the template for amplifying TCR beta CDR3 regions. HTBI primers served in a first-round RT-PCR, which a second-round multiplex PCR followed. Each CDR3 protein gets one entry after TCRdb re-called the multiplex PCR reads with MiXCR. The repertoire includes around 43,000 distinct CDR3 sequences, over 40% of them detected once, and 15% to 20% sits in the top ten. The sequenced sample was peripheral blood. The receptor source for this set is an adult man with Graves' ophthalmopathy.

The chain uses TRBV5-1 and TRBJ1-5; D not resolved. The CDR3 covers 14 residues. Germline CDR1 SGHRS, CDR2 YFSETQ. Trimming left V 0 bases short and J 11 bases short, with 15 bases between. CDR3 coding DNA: TGCGCCAGCAGCTTGGGTGTGACAATAGGGACCCAGCATTTT. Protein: CASSLGVTIGTQHF.

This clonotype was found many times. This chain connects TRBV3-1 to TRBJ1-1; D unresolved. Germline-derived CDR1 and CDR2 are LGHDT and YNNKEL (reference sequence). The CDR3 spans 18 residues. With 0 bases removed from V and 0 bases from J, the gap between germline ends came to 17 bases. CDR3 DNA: TGTGCCAGCAGCCAAGATAGGCTTAGGCGGGCCATGAACACTGAAGCTTTCTTT. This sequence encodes CASSQDRLRRAMNTEAFF.

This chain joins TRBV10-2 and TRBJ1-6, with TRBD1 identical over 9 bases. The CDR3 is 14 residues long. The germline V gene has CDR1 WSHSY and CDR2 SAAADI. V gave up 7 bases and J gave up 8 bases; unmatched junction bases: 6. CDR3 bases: TGCGCCAGCAACCTGGGACAGGGCGATTCACCCCTCCACTTT. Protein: CASNLGQGDSPLHF.

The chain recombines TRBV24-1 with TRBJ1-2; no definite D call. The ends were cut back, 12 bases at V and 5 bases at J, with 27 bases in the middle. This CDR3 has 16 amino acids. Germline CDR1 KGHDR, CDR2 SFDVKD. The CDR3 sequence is CAPTAELSRRSYGYTF. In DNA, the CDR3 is TGTGCCCCCACGGCGGAACTGAGCAGAAGGTCATATGGCTACACCTTC.

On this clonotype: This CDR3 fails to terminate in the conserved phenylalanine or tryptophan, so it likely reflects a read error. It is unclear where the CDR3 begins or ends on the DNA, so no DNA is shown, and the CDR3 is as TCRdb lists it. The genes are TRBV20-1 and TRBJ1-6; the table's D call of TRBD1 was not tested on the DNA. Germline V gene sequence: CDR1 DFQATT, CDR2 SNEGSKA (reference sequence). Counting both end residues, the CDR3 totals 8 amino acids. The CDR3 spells CSAREPPS.

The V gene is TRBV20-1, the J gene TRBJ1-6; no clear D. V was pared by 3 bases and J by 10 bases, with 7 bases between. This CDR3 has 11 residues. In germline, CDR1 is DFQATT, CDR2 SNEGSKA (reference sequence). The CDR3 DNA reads TGCAGTGCTAGGGGTACCTCACCCCTCCACTTT. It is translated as CSARGTSPLHF.

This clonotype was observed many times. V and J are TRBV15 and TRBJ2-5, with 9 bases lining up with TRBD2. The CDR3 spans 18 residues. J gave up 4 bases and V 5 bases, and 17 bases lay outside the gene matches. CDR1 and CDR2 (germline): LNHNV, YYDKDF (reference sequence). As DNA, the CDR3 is TGTGCCACCAGCTCTTCGTTTGGGATAGCGGGAGAGGTAGAGACCCAGTACTTC. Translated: CATSSSFGIAGEVETQYF.

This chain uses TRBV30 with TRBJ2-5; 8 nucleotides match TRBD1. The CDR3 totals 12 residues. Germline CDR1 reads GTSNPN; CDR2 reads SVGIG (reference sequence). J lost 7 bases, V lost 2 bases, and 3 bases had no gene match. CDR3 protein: CAWSQQGGTQYF. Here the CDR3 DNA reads TGTGCCTGGAGTCAACAGGGGGGGACCCAGTACTTC.

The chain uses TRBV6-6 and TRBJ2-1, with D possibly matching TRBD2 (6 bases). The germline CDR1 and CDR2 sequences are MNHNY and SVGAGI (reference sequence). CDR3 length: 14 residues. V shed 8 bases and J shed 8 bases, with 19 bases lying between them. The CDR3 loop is CASLFQEGGYEQFF. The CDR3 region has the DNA TGTGCCAGCCTATTCCAAGAGGGAGGCTATGAGCAGTTCTTC.

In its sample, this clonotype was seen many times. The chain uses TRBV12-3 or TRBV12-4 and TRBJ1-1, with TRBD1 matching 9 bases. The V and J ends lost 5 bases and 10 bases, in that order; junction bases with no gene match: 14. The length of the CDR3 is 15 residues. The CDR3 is CASSPSGTGNYVAFF. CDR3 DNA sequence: TGTGCCAGCAGTCCATCCGGGACAGGGAATTATGTAGCTTTCTTT.

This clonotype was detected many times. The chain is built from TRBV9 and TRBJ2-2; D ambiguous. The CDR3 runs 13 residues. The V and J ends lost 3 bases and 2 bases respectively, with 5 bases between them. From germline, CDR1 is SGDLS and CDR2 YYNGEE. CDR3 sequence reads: CASSAKNTGELFF. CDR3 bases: TGTGCCAGCAGCGCTAAAAACACCGGGGAGCTGTTTTTT. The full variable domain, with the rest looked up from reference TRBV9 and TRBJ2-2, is DSGVTQTPKHLITATGQRVTLRCSPRSGDLSVYWYQQSLDQGLQFLIQYYNGEERAKGNILERFSAQQFPDLHSELNLSSLELGDSALYFCASSAKNTGELFFGEGSRLTVL.

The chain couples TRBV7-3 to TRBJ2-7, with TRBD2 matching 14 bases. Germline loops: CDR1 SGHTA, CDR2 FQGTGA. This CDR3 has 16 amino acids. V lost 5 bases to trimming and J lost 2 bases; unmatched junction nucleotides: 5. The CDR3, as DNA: TGTGCCAGCAGCCGGACTAGCGGGAGGAGGGCCTACGAGCAGTACTTC. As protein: CASSRTSGRRAYEQYF. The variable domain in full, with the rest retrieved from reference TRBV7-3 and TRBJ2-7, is GAGVSQTPSNKVTEKGKYVELRCDPISGHTALYWYRQSLGQGPEFLIYFQGTGAADDSGLPNDRFFAVRPEGSVSTLKIQRTERGDSAVYLCASSRTSGRRAYEQYFGPGTRLTVT.

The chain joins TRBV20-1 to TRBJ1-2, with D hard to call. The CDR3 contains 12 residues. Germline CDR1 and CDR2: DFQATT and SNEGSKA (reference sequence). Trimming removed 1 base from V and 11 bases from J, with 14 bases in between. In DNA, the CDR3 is TGCAGTGCTAGAGTAACTGGGGAAGCTTACACCTTC. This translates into CSARVTGEAYTF.

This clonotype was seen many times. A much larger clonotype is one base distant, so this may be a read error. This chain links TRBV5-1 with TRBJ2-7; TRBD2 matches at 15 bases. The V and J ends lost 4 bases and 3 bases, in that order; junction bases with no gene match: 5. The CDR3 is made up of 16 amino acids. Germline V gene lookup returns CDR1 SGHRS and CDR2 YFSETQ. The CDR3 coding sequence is TGCGCCAGCAGCCTTGGGACTAGCGGGGGGATCTACGAGCAGTACTTC. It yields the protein CASSLGTSGGIYEQYF.

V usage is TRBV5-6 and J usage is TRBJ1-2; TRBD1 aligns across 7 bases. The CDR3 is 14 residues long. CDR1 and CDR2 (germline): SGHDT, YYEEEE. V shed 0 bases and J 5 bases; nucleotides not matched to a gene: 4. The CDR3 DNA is TGTGCCAGCAGCTTGGGGGGACAGCCATATGGCTACACCTTC. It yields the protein CASSLGGQPYGYTF.

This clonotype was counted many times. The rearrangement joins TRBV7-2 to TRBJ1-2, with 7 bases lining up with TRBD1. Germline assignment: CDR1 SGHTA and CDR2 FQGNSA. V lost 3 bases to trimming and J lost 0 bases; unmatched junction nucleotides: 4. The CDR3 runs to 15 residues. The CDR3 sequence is CASSLQGGANYGYTF. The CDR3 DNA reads TGTGCCAGCAGCTTGCAGGGGGGAGCTAACTATGGCTACACCTTC.

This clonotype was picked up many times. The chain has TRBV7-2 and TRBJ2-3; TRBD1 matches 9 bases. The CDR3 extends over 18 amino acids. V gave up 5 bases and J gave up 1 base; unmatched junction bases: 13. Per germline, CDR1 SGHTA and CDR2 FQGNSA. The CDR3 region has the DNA TGTGCCAGCAGCAAAGCCGGGACAGGGATTCGTGGCACAGATACGCAGTATTTT. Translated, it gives CASSKAGTGIRGTDTQYF.

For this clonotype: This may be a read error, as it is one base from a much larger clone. In DNA form, the CDR3 reads TGTGCCAGCAGTCCCCCCGGACAGCCCACTGAAGCTTCCTTT. This encodes CASSPPGQPTEASF. The rearrangement links TRBV28 to TRBJ1-1, with D perhaps matching TRBD1 (6 bases). The germline CDR1 and CDR2 sequences are MDHEN and SYDVKM. CDR3 length: 14 residues.

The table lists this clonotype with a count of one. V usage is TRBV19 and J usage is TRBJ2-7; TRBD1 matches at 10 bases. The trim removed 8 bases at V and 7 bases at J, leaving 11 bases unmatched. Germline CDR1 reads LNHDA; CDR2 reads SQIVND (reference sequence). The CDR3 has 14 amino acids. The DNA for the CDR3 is TGTGCCAGTCGCTCCGGGACAGGGGATTATGAGCAGTACTTC. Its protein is CASRSGTGDYEQYF.

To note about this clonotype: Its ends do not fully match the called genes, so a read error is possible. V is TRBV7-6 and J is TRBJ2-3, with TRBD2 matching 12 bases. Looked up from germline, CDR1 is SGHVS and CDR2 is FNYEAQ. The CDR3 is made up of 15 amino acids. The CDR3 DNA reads TGTGCCGGCAGCCCTACTAGCGGGAGGTTCGGTACGCAGTATTTT. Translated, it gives CAGSPTSGRFGTQYF.